This T cell receptor (beta chain) was sequenced in a study of blood T cell repertoires in COVID-19. Study in general: The United States, Italy and Spain were the sources of the acute and convalescent COVID-19 samples. PBMCs, B-cell-depleted T cells, or T cells were the source of the cDNA or gDNA that made up the material.

Original methodology: It was from reference gene primer amplification that nucleated cell counts were estimated. Only in-frame clones appear in the TCRdb table, and some are missing; sequencing was by immunoSEQ multiplex PCR. D and trimming were read from the DNA, whereas the V and J calls and clone size are those reported in that table. This repertoire shows about 70,000 clones, under 95% found once; its top ten account for 7.5% to 9.5%. The V and J ends lost 4 bases and 2 bases, in that order; junction bases with no gene match: 4. The CDR3 consists of 14 residues. CDR1 MNHEY and CDR2 SVGAGI come from the germline V gene.

The TCR comes from a human donor in a cohort sampled during active COVID-19. Sequenced input: peripheral blood. The chain combines TRBV6-5 with TRBJ2-7; 8 positions match TRBD2. CDR3 coding DNA: TGTGCCAGCAGTTCTGGCGGGGGGCCCTACGAGCAGTACTTC. Amino acids: CASSSGGGPYEQYF.